Below, 26 T cell receptor beta chains from the same sample are listed, as sequenced in a study of T cells after yellow fever vaccination (dated by TCRdb to between 2018 and 2020). The protocol used for the library was 5' RACE. The reads were generated on an Illumina NovaSeq 6000. TCRdb trimmed the raw reads at Q25, called clones with MiXCR and kept productive beta chains. Each CDR3 protein gets just one entry, which takes the most common genes and DNA from the rows behind it. The sample includes about 340,000 distinct CDR3 sequences, with about 4% observed a single time. The top ten hold around 24% of the sample. In light of the paper, this sample's treatment or condition label describes: live attenuated yellow fever vaccine strain. The material sequenced was PBMCs, taken 5 days after the yellow fever booster vaccination. The origin of the receptors is a man between 18 and 35 years old who received the YFV17D yellow fever vaccine.

This clonotype was recorded a few times. This chain joins TRBV18 and TRBJ2-1, with no clear D. The V end lost 3 bases, the J end lost 7 bases, and 13 bases lay between the germline ends. CDR3 length: 14 residues. The germline gives CDR1 KGHSH, CDR2 LQKENI. The CDR3 reads CASSPPTDTNEQFF. The CDR3, as DNA: TGTGCCAGCTCACCGCCGACTGATACGAATGAGCAGTTCTTC.

This clonotype has more than one count but fewer than ten. CDR3 bases: TGTGCCAGCACCACAGGGACTGGAGAAAAACTGTTTTTT. As protein: CASTTGTGEKLFF. The chain has TRBV7-9 and TRBJ1-4; TRBD1 might be the D (6 bases). With 7 bases removed from V and 8 bases from J, the gap between germline ends came to 14 bases. Germline CDR1 is SEHNR and CDR2 is FQNEAQ (reference sequence). The CDR3 runs to 13 residues.

The CDR3 protein is CAISESTGPQETQYF. DNA of the CDR3: TGTGCCATCAGTGAGTCGACAGGTCCTCAAGAGACCCAGTACTTC. The gene calls are TRBV10-3 and TRBJ2-5, with a tentative D call TRBD1 (6 bases). Germline CDR1 is ENHRY and CDR2 is SYGVKD. This CDR3 has 15 amino acids. V was clipped by 0 bases and J by 2 bases, with 10 bases between them.

This clonotype has only a few counts. The chain is built from TRBV23-1 and TRBJ2-7; D not certain. TRBV23-1 is reported as an ORF; its role is uncertain. V shed 7 bases and J shed 4 bases, with 14 bases lying between them. The CDR3 spans 13 residues. The CDR3 loop reads CASTILGDYEQYF. The CDR3 bases are TGCGCCAGCACAATACTGGGTGATTACGAGCAGTACTTC.

The rearrangement joins TRBV7-6 to TRBJ1-1; D is uncertain. Germline CDR1 and CDR2: SGHVS and FNYEAQ. Trimming took 5 bases from V and 1 from J, leaving 14 bases between them. This CDR3 comprises 15 residues. This CDR3 is CASSQRAVGNTEAFF. In nucleotides, the CDR3 is TGTGCCAGCAGCCAAAGGGCCGTGGGGAACACTGAAGCTTTCTTT.

This clonotype was counted ten times or more. This chain links TRBV7-8 with TRBJ2-5, with D perhaps matching TRBD1 or TRBD2 (6 bases each). The CDR3 totals 15 residues. Germline loops: CDR1 SGHVS, CDR2 FQNEAQ. The V and J ends lost 3 bases and 3 bases respectively, with 14 bases between them. The CDR3 is CASSFPGAGKETQYF. The CDR3 bases are TGTGCCAGCAGCTTTCCAGGGGCGGGAAAAGAGACCCAGTACTTC.

The J gene is TRBJ2-3, the V gene TRBV6-6, with 7 bases matching TRBD2. The CDR3 spans 14 residues. Germline CDR1 reads MNHNY; CDR2 reads SVGAGI (reference sequence). Unmatched junction bases numbered 6, after V lost 7 bases and J lost 2 bases. CDR3 nucleotide sequence: TGTGCCAGCAAAAAACGGGGGGACACAGATACGCAGTATTTT. Translation: CASKKRGDTDTQYF.

This clonotype showed up many times. This rearrangement joins TRBV29-1 to TRBJ1-1, with 7 bases identical to TRBD1. This CDR3 is 14 amino acids long. From germline, CDR1 is SQVTM and CDR2 ANQGSEA. With V trimmed by 5 bases and J by 5 bases, 11 bases remained unmatched. The CDR3 region is CSVMRDSGETEAFF. The DNA of the CDR3 is TGCAGCGTTATGAGGGACAGTGGGGAGACTGAAGCTTTCTTT.

This clonotype was seen at least ten times. The chain uses TRBV7-9 and TRBJ2-6, with TRBD1 identical over 7 bases. The trim removed 6 bases at V and 4 bases at J, leaving 9 bases unmatched. This CDR3 comprises 16 residues. CDR1 and CDR2 from the germline V gene are SEHNR and FQNEAQ (reference sequence). The chain's CDR3 is CASRQTGEGGANVLTF. In DNA, the CDR3 is TGTGCCAGCAGGCAAACAGGGGAAGGAGGGGCCAACGTCCTGACTTTC.

Many counts were recorded for this clonotype. This chain links TRBV30 with TRBJ1-5; TRBD1 matches 11 bases. V gave up 5 bases and J gave up 4 bases; unmatched junction bases: 1. This CDR3 has 13 amino acids. Germline CDR1 reads GTSNPN; CDR2 reads SVGIG (reference sequence). In DNA, the CDR3 is TGTGCCTGGGGGACAGGGGGAAATCAGCCCCAGCATTTT. Encoded protein: CAWGTGGNQPQHF.

This clonotype was counted at least ten times. The chain joins TRBV27 to TRBJ1-6, with no clear D. CDR3 length equals 12 residues. The V gene's germline CDR1 is MNHEY and CDR2 SMNVEV (reference sequence). The V gene lost 4 bases and the J gene lost 5 bases, with 3 bases spanning the gap. The chain's CDR3 is CASSSDNSPLHF. The CDR3 DNA sequence: TGTGCCAGCAGTTCGGATAATTCACCCCTCCACTTT.

This clonotype has ten or more counts. The chain has TRBV7-2 and TRBJ2-3; 10 bases are a match to TRBD1. CDR3 length: 15 residues. CDR1 and CDR2 from the germline V gene are SGHTA and FQGNSA. V shed 5 bases and J 3 bases; nucleotides not matched to a gene: 5. CDR3 coding DNA: TGTGCCAGCAGCCTACAGGGACAGGGGACAGATACGCAGTATTTT. It yields the protein CASSLQGQGTDTQYF.

This clonotype has only a few counts. The chain has TRBV6-5 and TRBJ2-3; TRBD1 or TRBD2 may be the D gene (5 bases each). This CDR3 is 14 amino acids long. Germline V gives CDR1 MNHEY, CDR2 SVGAGI. V lost 4 bases, J lost 5 bases, and 13 bases lay in between. The CDR3 here is CASSLNGAQDTQYF. DNA of the CDR3: TGTGCCAGCAGTTTAAACGGGGCCCAAGATACGCAGTATTTT.

The gene calls are TRBV6-5 and TRBJ2-3, with D possibly matching TRBD2 (5 bases). This CDR3 spans 17 amino acids. Germline CDR1 reads MNHEY; CDR2 reads SVGAGI. Trimming shortened V by 0 bases and J by 0 bases, and 13 bases separated the two germline ends. The CDR3 is CASSYSDEGPSTDTQYF. The CDR3, as DNA: TGTGCCAGCAGTTACTCGGACGAGGGTCCTAGCACAGATACGCAGTATTTT.

This clonotype was seen repeatedly, ten times or more. CDR3 sequence (DNA): TGTGCCATCAGTGAGCCCCAGATTTACGCCGGGGAGCTGTTTTTT. This sequence encodes CAISEPQIYAGELFF. The chain employs TRBV10-3 and TRBJ2-2, with D hard to call. The germline V and J ends were trimmed by 2 bases and 6 bases, with 13 bases remaining between them. CDR3 length: 15 residues. Germline values: CDR1 ENHRY, CDR2 SYGVKD.

This clonotype was found many times. This rearrangement joins TRBV5-1 to TRBJ2-2, with TRBD1 identical over 7 bases. V lost 4 bases, J lost 2 bases, and 5 bases stayed unmatched. The CDR3 runs 15 residues. Germline V CDR1 and CDR2: SGHRS, YFSETQ. The CDR3 DNA reads as TGCGCCAGCAGCCCTGGGACAGTAAACACCGGGGAGCTGTTTTTT. Translating gives CASSPGTVNTGELFF.

The genes are TRBV4-3 and TRBJ2-3; D remains unclear. The CDR3 covers 14 residues. Germline CDR1 LGHNA, CDR2 YSLEER. Deletions cut 0 bases from V and 9 bases from J, with 13 bases between. The CDR3 DNA reads as TGCGCCAGCAGCCAAGAATCCCGTTCGAAGACGCAGTATTTT. Residues: CASSQESRSKTQYF.

This clonotype was seen only a few times. The chain couples TRBV28 to TRBJ2-2, with 7 bases fitting TRBD1. Germline loops: CDR1 MDHEN, CDR2 SYDVKM. Losses at the gene ends were 4 bases for V and 1 base for J; bases not matched to a gene: 12. This CDR3 has 18 amino acids. The CDR3 region has the DNA TGTGCCAGCAGTTCTCTAAGGGACAGAACAAAGAACACCGGGGAGCTGTTTTTT. Translation: CASSSLRDRTKNTGELFF. Complete variable domain (other parts from reference TRBV28 and TRBJ2-2): DVKVTQSSRYLVKRTGEKVFLECVQDMDHENMFWYRQDPGLGLRLIYFSYDVKMKEKGDIPEGYSVSREKKERFSLILESASTNQTSMYLCASSSLRDRTKNTGELFFGEGSRLTVL.

This clonotype was detected only a few times. The chain uses TRBV12-3 or TRBV12-4 and TRBJ1-3; D ambiguous. V was cut by 2 bases and J by 5 bases, with 10 bases left in between. CDR3 size: 14 residues. CDR3 loop: CASSLRQTRNTIYF. CDR3 DNA: TGTGCCAGCAGTTTAAGGCAGACTCGAAACACCATATATTTT.

This clonotype was counted at least ten times. V is TRBV6-5 and J is TRBJ1-2; D unresolved. V was cut by 2 bases and J by 4 bases, with 8 bases left in between. This CDR3 is built from 13 residues. Germline CDR1 MNHEY, CDR2 SVGAGI. The CDR3 DNA reads TGTGCCAGCAGTTACCGAGATTCCTATGGCTACACCTTC. Amino acid sequence: CASSYRDSYGYTF.

This clonotype came up a few times. J is TRBJ1-6 and V is TRBV5-4; D may be TRBD1 (5 bases). Trimming removed 0 bases from V and 10 bases from J, with 17 bases in between. Looked up from germline, CDR1 is SGHNT and CDR2 is YYREEE (reference sequence). There are 16 residues in the CDR3. This CDR3 is CASSLASGRAKSPLHF. CDR3 sequence (DNA): TGTGCCAGCAGCTTGGCCTCGGGACGGGCAAAGTCACCCCTCCACTTT.

This clonotype occurred a few times. The chain joins TRBV29-1 to TRBJ1-2; 8 positions agree with TRBD1. This CDR3 contains 12 residues. From germline, CDR1 is SQVTM and CDR2 ANQGSEA. V lost 5 bases and J lost 7; bases outside the gene matches: 6. CDR3 nucleotide sequence: TGCAGCGTTCCAGGGGGCCGTAGTGGCTACACCTTC. It is translated as CSVPGGRSGYTF.

The chain uses TRBV12-3 or TRBV12-4 and TRBJ1-5; TRBD1 matches 10 bases. This CDR3 comprises 16 residues. The V segment lost 5 bases and the J segment 1 base; nucleotides outside the gene matches: 5. The CDR3 DNA reads TGTGCCAGCAGTCCAGGGGGACAGGGGAGCAATCAGCCCCAGCATTTT. The encoded protein is CASSPGGQGSNQPQHF.

The V call is TRBV3-1, the J call TRBJ2-2; possibly TRBD2 for D (6 bases). Deletions cut 0 bases from V and 8 bases from J, with 10 bases between. The CDR3 is 14 amino acids. Germline V gene sequence: CDR1 LGHDT, CDR2 YNNKEL (reference sequence). CDR3 amino acids: CASSQEGGPGELFF. The CDR3 coding sequence is TGTGCCAGCAGCCAAGAGGGGGGACCGGGGGAGCTGTTTTTT.

This clonotype was recorded a few times. The chain combines TRBV9 with TRBJ2-7; D is perhaps TRBD2 (5 bases). Between the trimmed V and J ends, which lost 0 bases and 3 bases, there was a span of 10 bases. Germline-derived CDR1 and CDR2 are SGDLS and YYNGEE. The CDR3 has 14 residues. The CDR3 nucleotides are TGTGCCAGCAGCGTAGAAGAGGGTAACTACGAGCAGTACTTC. It yields the protein CASSVEEGNYEQYF.

The genes are TRBV20-1 and TRBJ2-7; 7 bases are shared with TRBD2. Germline lookup yields CDR1 DFQATT and CDR2 SNEGSKA (reference sequence). V lost 1 base, J lost 4 bases, and 4 bases stayed unmatched. This CDR3 is 13 amino acids long. The CDR3 coding sequence is TGCAGTGCTAGAGGGCCTAGCGGTTACGAGCAGTACTTC. Its protein product is CSARGPSGYEQYF.